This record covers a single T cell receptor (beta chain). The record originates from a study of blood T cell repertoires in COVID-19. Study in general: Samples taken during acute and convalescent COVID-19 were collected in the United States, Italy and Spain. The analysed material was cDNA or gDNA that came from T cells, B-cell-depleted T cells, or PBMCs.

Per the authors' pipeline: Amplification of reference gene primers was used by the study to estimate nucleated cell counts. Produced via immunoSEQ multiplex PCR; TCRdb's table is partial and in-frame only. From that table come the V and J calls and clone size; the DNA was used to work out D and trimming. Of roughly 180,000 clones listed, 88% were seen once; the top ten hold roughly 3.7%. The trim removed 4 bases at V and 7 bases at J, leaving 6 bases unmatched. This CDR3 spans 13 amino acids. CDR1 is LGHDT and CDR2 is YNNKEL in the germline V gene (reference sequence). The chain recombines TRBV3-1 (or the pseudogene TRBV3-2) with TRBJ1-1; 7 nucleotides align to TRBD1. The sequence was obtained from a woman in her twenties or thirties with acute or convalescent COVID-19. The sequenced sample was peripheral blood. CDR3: CASSPGTVIEAFF. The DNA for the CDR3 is TGTGCCAGCAGCCCCGGGACAGTGATTGAAGCTTTCTTT.